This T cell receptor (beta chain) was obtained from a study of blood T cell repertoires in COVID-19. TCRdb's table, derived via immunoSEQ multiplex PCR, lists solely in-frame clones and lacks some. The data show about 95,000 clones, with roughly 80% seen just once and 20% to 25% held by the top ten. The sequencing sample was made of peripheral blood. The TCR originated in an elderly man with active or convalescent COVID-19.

CDR3 amino acids: CASSEWTGLSGNTIYF. The CDR3 DNA follows: TGTGCCAGCAGTGAATGGACAGGCCTCTCTGGAAACACCATATATTTT. The J gene is TRBJ1-3, the V gene TRBV2; 7 bases line up with TRBD1. CDR1 and CDR2 (germline): SNHLY, FYNNEI. The CDR3 runs to 16 residues. After removal of 2 bases from V and 0 bases from J, the junction contained 4 bases not matched to a gene.